This paragraph reports one T cell receptor beta chain. The antigen is unknown. Trimming took 3 bases from V and 5 from J, leaving 4 bases between them. This CDR3 is 12 amino acids long. CDR1 is SGHVS and CDR2 is FNYEAQ in the germline V gene. TCRdb's copy holds only in-frame clones and misses some; the assay was immunoSEQ multiplex PCR. The sample holds roughly 40,000 clones, over 65% seen once. These data are taken from a study of OX40 agonist ivuxolimab in advanced cancers. Whole-study context: Hepatocellular carcinoma, melanoma, renal cell or head and neck cancer was diagnosed in the dose-escalation patients. Partial responses were observed in three patients, of whom one had hepatocellular carcinoma and two had cutaneous melanoma. Participants averaged 60 years of age (range about 23 to 90) and were over 75% male.

General study findings and limits: Relative to CD4+ cells, CD8+ T cells on average had more expanded clones.

The chain recombines TRBV7-6 with TRBJ2-2; D gene uncertain. The specimen comprised CD4+ or CD8+ T cells sorted from blood, sampled in a trial of the OX40 agonist ivuxolimab. The TCR originated in an adult with an advanced solid tumor such as melanoma, head and neck, liver or kidney cancer. Here the CDR3 reads CASSFLTGELFF. The CDR3 region has the DNA TGTGCCAGCAGCTTTTTAACCGGGGAGCTGTTTTTT.